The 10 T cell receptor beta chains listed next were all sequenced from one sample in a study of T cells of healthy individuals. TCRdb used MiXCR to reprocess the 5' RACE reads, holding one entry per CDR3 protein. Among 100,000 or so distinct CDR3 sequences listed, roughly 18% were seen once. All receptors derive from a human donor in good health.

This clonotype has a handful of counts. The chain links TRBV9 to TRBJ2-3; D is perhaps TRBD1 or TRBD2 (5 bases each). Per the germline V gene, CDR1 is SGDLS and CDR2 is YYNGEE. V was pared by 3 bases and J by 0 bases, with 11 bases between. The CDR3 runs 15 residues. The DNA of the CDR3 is TGTGCCAGCAGCGCCCCGGGGCCCAGCACAGATACGCAGTATTTT. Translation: CASSAPGPSTDTQYF.

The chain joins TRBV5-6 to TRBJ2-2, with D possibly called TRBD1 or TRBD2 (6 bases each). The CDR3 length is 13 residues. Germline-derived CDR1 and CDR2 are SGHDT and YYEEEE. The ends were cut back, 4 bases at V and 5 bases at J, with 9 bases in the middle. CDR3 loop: CASSVGGTGELFF. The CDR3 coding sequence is TGTGCCAGCAGCGTAGGGGGGACCGGGGAGCTGTTTTTT.

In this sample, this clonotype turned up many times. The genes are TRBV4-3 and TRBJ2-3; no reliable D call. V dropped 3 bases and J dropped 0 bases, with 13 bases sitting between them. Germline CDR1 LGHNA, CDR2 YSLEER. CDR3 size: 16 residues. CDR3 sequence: CASSQGGGPSTDTQYF. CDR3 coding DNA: TGCGCCAGCAGCCAGGGCGGCGGCCCTAGCACAGATACGCAGTATTTT.

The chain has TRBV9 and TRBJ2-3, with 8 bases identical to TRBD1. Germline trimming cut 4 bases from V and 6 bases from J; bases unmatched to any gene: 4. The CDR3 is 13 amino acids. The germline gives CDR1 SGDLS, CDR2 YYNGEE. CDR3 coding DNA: TGTGCCAGCAGCACATACAGGGGGGATACGCAGTATTTT. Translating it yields CASSTYRGDTQYF.

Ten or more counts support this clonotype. The CDR3 loop is CASSRTTGLVLQPQHF. As DNA, the CDR3 is TGTGCCAGTAGCCGAACCACAGGGTTGGTTCTTCAGCCCCAGCATTTT. V gene TRBV19 combines with J gene TRBJ1-5; D possibly corresponds to TRBD1 (6 bases). Trimming removed 6 bases from V and 6 bases from J, with 21 bases in between. The CDR3 runs to 16 residues. CDR1 is LNHDA and CDR2 is SQIVND in the germline V gene (reference sequence). Using reference TRBV19 and TRBJ1-5 for the parts outside the CDR3, the full variable domain is DGGITQSPKYLFRKEGQNVTLSCEQNLNHDAMYWYRQDPGQGLRLIYYSQIVNDFQKGDIAEGYSVSREKKESFPLTVTSAQKNPTAFYLCASSRTTGLVLQPQHFGDGTRLSIL.

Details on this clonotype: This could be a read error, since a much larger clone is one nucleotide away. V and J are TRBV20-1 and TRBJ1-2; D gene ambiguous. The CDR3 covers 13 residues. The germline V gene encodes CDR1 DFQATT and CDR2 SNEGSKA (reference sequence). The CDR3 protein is CSARATTAYGYNF. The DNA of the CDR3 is TGCAGTGCTAGAGCGACAACAGCCTATGGCTACAACTTC.

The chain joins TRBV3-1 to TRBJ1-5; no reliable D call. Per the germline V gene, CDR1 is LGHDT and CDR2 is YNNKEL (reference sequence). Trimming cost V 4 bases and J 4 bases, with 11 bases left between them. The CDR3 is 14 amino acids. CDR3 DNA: TGTGCCAGCAGCCTTGGACGAGTAAATCAGCCCCAGCATTTT. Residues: CASSLGRVNQPQHF.

The CDR3 nucleotides read TGTGCCAGCAGCTTTAGAGGAAGGCTCACAGATACGCAGTATTTT. Translated: CASSFRGRLTDTQYF. The V and J genes are TRBV7-9 and TRBJ2-3; D call uncertain. CDR1 SEHNR and CDR2 FQNEAQ come from the germline V gene (reference sequence). Trimming cost V 3 bases and J 2 bases, with 12 bases left between them. The CDR3 runs 15 residues.

Written as DNA, the CDR3 is TGTGCCATCAGTTCCGAAGCGGGAGGGTATTCCGAGCAGTACTTC. Its protein product is CAISSEAGGYSEQYF. This rearrangement joins TRBV10-3 to TRBJ2-7; 10 positions match TRBD2. This CDR3 has 15 amino acids. Germline trimming cut 5 bases from V and 6 bases from J; bases unmatched to any gene: 10. CDR1 is ENHRY and CDR2 is SYGVKD in the germline V gene.

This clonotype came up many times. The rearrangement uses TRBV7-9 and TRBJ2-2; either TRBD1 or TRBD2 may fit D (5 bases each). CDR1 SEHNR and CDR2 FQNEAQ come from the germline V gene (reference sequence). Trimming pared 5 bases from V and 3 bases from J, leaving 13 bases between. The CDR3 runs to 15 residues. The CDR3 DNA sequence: TGTGCCAGCAGCCTAGGTGTGGGGGACACCGGGGAGCTGTTTTTT. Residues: CASSLGVGDTGELFF.